This T cell receptor (beta chain) came from a study of cytomegalovirus exposure and HLA in healthy donors. Overall study results and limits: The study flagged some 170 TCR beta chains as cytomegalovirus-associated. High sensitivity and specificity were reportedly achieved when the classifier diagnosed cytomegalovirus status. Near-uniform donor sequencing depth was presumed by presence/absence analyses. Sequences of the TCR beta chain were said to predict the HLA-A and HLA-B alleles of most subjects accurately.

This CDR3 is built from 15 residues. Trimming took 6 bases from V and 1 from J, leaving 14 bases between them. Germline V CDR1 and CDR2: ENHRY, SYGVKD. The PCR ran on 60 Vbeta and 13 Jbeta primers. The table came from immunoSEQ multiplex PCR; TCRdb's copy has only in-frame clones and leaves some out. The repertoire holds approximately 93,000 clones, with nearly 80% as singletons. On this clone: Its antigen is currently unknown.

The chain employs TRBV10-3 and TRBJ2-3; perhaps TRBD1 as D (5 bases). Sequenced input: PBMCs. This receptor was obtained from a woman between 40 and 55 years old in good health and CMV-seronegative. The CDR3 DNA reads as TGTGCCATCAGGAAGCAAGGGGTGCGCACAGATACGCAGTATTTT. Protein: CAIRKQGVRTDTQYF.